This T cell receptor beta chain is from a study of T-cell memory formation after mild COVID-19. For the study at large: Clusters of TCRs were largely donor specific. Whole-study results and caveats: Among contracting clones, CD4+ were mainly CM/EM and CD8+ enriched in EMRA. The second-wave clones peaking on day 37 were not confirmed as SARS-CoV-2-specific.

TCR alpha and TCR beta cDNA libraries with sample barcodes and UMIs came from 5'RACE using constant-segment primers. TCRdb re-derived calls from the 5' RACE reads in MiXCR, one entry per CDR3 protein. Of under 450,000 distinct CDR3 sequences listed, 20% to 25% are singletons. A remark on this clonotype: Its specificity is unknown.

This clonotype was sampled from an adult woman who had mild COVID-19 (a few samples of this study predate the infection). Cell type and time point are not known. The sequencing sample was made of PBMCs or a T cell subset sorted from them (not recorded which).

Here the CDR3 DNA reads TGTGCCAGCAGCCAATTCCCCCCAGAGACCCAGTACTTC. Protein: CASSQFPPETQYF. The rearrangement joins TRBV3-1 to TRBJ2-5, with no clear D. Germline CDR1 reads LGHDT; CDR2 reads YNNKEL (reference sequence). The CDR3 extends over 13 amino acids. V was shortened by 2 bases and J by 4 bases, with 8 bases between the two germline ends.